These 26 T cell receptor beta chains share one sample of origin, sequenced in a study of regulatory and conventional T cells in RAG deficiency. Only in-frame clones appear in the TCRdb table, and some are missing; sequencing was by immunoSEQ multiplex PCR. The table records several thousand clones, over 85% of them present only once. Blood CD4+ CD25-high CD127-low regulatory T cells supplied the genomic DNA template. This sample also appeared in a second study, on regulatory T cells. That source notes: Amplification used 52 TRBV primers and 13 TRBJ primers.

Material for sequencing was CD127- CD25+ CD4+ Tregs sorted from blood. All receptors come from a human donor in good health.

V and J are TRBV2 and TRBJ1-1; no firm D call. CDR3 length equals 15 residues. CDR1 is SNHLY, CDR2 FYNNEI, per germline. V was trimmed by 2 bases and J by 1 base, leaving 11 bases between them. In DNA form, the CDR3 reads TGTGCCAGCAGTGAACGGGAAACCGGGAACACTGAAGCTTTCTTT. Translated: CASSERETGNTEAFF. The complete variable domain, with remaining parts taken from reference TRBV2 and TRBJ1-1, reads EPEVTQTPSHQVTQMGQEVILRCVPISNHLYFYWYRQILGQKVEFLVSFYNNEISEKSEIFDDQFSVERPDGSNFTLKIRSTKLEDSAMYFCASSERETGNTEAFFGQGTRLTVV.

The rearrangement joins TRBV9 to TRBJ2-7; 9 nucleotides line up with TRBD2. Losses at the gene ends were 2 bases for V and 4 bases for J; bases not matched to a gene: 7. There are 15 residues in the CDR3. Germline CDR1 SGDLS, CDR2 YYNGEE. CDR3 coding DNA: TGTGCCAGCAGCGTTTTAGCGGGAGATGGGTACGAGCAGTACTTC. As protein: CASSVLAGDGYEQYF.

The CDR3 DNA follows: TGTGCCAGCAGAGGAGCCGGGACTAACGGGAGATACGGACGGGCCGGGGAGCTGTTTTTT. Its translation: CASRGAGTNGRYGRAGELFF. The chain links TRBV27 to TRBJ2-2, with TRBD2 identical over 7 bases. V trimming: 6 bases; J trimming: 6 bases; junction bases outside the gene matches: 25. The CDR3 sequence is 20 residues long. CDR1 and CDR2 (germline): MNHEY, SMNVEV (reference sequence).

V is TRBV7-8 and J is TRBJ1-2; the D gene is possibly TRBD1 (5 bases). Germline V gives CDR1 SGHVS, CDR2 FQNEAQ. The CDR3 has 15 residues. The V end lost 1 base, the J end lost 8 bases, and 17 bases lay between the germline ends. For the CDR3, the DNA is TGTGCCAGCAGCTTAGTGGCAGGGATGGAGGGAGGCTACACCTTC. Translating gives CASSLVAGMEGGYTF.

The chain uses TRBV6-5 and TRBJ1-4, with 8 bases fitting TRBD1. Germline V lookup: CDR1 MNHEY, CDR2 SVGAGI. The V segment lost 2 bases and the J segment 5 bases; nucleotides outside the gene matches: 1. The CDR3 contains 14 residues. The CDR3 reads CASSYGQGNEKLFF. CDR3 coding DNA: TGTGCCAGCAGTTACGGACAGGGAAATGAAAAACTGTTTTTT.

The CDR3 spells CASSVPGLAGYNEQFF. DNA for the CDR3: TGTGCCAGCAGCGTACCGGGACTAGCGGGTTACAATGAGCAGTTCTTC. The chain couples TRBV9 to TRBJ2-1; 12 bases align to TRBD2. J was trimmed by 4 bases and V by 1 base; bases with no gene match: 3. Germline CDR1 and CDR2: SGDLS and YYNGEE. CDR3 length equals 16 residues.

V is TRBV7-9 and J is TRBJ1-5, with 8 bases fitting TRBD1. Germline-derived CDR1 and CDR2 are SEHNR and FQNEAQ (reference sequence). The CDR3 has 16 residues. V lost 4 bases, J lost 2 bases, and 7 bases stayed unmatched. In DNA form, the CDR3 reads TGTGCCAGCAGCTCACCGGACAGGGAAGGCAATCAGCCCCAGCATTTT. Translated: CASSSPDREGNQPQHF.

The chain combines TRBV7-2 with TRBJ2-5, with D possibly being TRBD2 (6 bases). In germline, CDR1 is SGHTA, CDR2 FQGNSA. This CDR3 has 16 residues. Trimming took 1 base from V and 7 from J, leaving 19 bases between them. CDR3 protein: CASSLVWEAFRGTQYF. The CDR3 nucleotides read TGTGCCAGCAGCTTAGTGTGGGAGGCCTTTCGAGGGACCCAGTACTTC.

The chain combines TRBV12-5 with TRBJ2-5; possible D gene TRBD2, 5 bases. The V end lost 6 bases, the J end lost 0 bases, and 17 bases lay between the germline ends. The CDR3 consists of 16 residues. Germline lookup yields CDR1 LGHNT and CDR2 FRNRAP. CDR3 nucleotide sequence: TGTGCTAGTGGACCCGGTTCGGGGTCGTACCAAGAGACCCAGTACTTC. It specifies CASGPGSGSYQETQYF.

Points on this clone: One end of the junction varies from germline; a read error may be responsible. The DNA of the CDR3 is TGTGCCAGTAGTGACTCCTATAATTCCCCCCTCCACTTT. Amino acids: CASSDSYNSPLHF. This chain joins TRBV19 and TRBJ1-6, with no clear D. The CDR3 contains 13 residues. In germline, CDR1 is LNHDA, CDR2 SQIVND (reference sequence).

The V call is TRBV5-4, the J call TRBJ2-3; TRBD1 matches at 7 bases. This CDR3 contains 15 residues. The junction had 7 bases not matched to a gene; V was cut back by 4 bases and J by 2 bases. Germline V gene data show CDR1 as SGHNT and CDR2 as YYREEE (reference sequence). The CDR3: CASSPRGLDTDTQYF. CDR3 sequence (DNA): TGTGCCAGCAGCCCGAGGGGGCTTGACACAGATACGCAGTATTTT.

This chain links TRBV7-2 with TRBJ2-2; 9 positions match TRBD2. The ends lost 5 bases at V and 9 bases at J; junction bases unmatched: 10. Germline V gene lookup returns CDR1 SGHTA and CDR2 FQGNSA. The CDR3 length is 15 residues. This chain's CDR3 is CASSPEGSGGWELFF. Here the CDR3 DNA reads TGTGCCAGCAGCCCGGAGGGGAGCGGGGGGTGGGAGCTGTTTTTT.

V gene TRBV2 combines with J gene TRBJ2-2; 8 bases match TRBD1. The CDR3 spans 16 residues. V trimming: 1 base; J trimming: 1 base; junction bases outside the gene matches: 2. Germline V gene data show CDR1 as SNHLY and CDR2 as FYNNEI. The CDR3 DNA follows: TGTGCCAGCAGTGAAGTGGGGACAGGGAACACCGGGGAGCTGTTTTTT. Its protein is CASSEVGTGNTGELFF.

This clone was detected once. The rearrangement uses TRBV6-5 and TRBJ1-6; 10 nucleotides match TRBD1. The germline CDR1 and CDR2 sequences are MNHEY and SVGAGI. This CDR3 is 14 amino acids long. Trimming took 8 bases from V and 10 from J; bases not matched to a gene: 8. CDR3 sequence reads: CASGGQGYWSPLHF. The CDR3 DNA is TGTGCCAGCGGGGGACAGGGGTATTGGTCACCCCTCCACTTT.

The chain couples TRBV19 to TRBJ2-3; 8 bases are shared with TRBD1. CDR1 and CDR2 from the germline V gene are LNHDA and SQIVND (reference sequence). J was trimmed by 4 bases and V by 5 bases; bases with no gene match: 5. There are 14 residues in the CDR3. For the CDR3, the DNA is TGTGCCAGTAGTGACAGGGGAAGAGCAGATACGCAGTATTTT. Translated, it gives CASSDRGRADTQYF.

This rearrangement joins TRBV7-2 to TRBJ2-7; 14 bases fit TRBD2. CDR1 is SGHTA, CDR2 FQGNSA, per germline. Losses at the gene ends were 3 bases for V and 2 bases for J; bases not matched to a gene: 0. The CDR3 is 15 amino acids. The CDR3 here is CASSLTSGGAYEQYF. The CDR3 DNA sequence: TGTGCCAGCAGCTTGACTAGCGGGGGGGCCTACGAGCAGTACTTC.

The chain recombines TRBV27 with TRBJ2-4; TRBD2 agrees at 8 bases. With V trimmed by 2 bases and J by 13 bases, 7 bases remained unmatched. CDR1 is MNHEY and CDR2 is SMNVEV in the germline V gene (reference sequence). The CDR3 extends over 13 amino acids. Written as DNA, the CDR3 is TGTGCCAGCAGTTTAAGCGGGAGAGAGGGGCAGTACTTC. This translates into CASSLSGREGQYF.

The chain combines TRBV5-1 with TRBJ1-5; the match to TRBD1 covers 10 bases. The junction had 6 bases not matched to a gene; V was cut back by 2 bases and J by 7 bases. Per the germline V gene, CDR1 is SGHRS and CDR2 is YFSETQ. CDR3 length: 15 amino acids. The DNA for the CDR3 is TGCGCCAGCAGCTTCGATGGGACAGGGGCCCAGCCCCAGCATTTT. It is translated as CASSFDGTGAQPQHF.

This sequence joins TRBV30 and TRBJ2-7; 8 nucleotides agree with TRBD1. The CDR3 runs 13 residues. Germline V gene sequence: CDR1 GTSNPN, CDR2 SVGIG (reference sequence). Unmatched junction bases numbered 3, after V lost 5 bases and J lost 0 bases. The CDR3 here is CAWGTGRSYEQYF. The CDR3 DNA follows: TGTGCCTGGGGGACAGGACGCTCCTACGAGCAGTACTTC.

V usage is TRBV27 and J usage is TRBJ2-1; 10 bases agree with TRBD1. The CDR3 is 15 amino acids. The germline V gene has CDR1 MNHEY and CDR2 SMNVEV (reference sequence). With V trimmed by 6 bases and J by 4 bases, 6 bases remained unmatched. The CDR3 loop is CASRRGQGQYNEQFF. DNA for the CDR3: TGTGCCAGCAGGAGGGGACAGGGGCAGTACAATGAGCAGTTCTTC.

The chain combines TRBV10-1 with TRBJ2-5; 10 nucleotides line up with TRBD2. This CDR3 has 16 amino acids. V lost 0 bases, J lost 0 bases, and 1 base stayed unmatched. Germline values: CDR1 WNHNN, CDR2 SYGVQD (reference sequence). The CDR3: CASSESGLAYQETQYF. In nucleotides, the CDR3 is TGCGCCAGCAGTGAGTCGGGACTAGCGTACCAAGAGACCCAGTACTTC.

The CDR3 loop reads CAWSQGTGVFNEKLFF. The DNA for the CDR3 is TGTGCCTGGAGCCAAGGGACAGGGGTTTTTAATGAAAAACTGTTTTTT. V and J are TRBV30 and TRBJ1-4, with 10 bases that match TRBD1. CDR3 length equals 16 residues. V shed 3 bases, J shed 4 bases, and the junction held 8 bases outside the gene matches. The V gene's germline CDR1 is GTSNPN and CDR2 SVGIG (reference sequence).

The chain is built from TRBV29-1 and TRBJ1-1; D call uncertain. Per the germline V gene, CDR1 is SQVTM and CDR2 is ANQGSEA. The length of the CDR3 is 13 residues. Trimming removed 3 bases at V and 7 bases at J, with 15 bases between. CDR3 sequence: CSVDGHYKIEAFF. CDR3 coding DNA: TGCAGCGTTGATGGCCACTATAAAATTGAAGCTTTCTTT.

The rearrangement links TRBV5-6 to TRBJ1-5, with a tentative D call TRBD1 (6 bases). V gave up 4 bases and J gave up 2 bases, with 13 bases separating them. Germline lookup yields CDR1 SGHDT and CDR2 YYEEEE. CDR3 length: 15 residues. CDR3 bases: TGTGCCAGCAGCCCGCGTAACAGGGGCAATCAGCCCCAGCATTTT. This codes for CASSPRNRGNQPQHF.

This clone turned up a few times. The CDR3 region is CASSDDAYWTGGTGELFF. CDR3 coding DNA: TGTGCCAGCAGTGATGACGCTTACTGGACAGGGGGCACCGGGGAGCTGTTTTTT. The chain uses TRBV2 and TRBJ2-2; 10 bases are shared with TRBD1. The CDR3 is 18 residues long. From germline, CDR1 is SNHLY and CDR2 FYNNEI. V trimming: 3 bases; J trimming: 4 bases; junction bases outside the gene matches: 11.

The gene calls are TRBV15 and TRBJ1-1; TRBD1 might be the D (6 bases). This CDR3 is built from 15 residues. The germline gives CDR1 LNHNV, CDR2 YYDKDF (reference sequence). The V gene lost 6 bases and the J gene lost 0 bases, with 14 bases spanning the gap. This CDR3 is CATSGTGIMNTEAFF. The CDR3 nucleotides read TGTGCCACCAGTGGTACAGGGATTATGAACACTGAAGCTTTCTTT.